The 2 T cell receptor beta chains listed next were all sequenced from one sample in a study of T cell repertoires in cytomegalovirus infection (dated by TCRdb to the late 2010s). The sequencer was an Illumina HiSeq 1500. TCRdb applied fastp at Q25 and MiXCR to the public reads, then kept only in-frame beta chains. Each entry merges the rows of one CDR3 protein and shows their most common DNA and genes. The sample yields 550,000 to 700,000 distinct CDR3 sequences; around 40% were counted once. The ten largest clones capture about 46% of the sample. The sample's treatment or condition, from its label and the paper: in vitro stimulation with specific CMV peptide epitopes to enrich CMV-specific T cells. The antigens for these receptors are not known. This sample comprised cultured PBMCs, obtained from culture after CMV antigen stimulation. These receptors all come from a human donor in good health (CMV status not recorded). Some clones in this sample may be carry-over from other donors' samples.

Here the CDR3 DNA reads TGTGCCAGCAGCCAGGTCGGCCAGCCCCAGCATTTT. It yields the protein CASSQVGQPQHF. This rearrangement joins TRBV7-2 to TRBJ1-5, with D uncertain. Between the trimmed V and J ends, which lost 5 bases and 7 bases, there was a span of 9 bases. This CDR3 comprises 12 residues. CDR1 SGHTA and CDR2 FQGNSA come from the germline V gene.

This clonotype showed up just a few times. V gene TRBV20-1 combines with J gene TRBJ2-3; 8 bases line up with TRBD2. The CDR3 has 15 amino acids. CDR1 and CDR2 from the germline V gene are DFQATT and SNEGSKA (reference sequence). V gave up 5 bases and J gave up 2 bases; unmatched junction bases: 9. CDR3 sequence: CSAPNSGGLTDTQYF. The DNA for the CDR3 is TGCAGTGCTCCGAACAGCGGGGGCCTCACAGATACGCAGTATTTT.